This T cell receptor (beta chain) was found in a study of T cell changes during pregnancy in multiple sclerosis. The protocol was immunoSEQ multiplex PCR, while the TCRdb copy is restricted to in-frame clones and leaves out a portion. The sample has under 60,000 clones; over 80% are singletons. This clone was recorded once. This TCR derives from a female donor with multiple sclerosis, enrolled in a pregnancy study. Sequencing was performed on CD4+ T cells from peripheral blood mononuclear cells, taken in the third trimester of pregnancy.

CDR3: CASSLRGRVNSPLHF. The DNA for the CDR3 is TGTGCCAGCAGCTTGAGGGGGCGGGTGAATTCACCCCTCCACTTT. V and J are TRBV5-5 and TRBJ1-6; 7 bases are a match to TRBD1. Unmatched junction bases numbered 5, after V lost 1 base and J lost 7 bases. CDR3 length equals 15 residues. Germline CDR1 SGHKS, CDR2 YYEKEE (reference sequence).